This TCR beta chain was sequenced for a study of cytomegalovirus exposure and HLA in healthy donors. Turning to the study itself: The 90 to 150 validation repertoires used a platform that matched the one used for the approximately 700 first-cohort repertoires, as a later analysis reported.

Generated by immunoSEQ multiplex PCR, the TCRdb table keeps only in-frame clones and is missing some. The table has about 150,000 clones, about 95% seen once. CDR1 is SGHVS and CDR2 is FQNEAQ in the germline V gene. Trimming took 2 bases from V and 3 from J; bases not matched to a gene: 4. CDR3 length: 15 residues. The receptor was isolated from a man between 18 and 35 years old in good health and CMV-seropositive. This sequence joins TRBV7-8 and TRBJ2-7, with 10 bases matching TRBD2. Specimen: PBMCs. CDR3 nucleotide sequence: TGTGCCAGCAGCTTAAGCGGGAGGGCCGACTACGAGCAGTACTTC. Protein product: CASSLSGRADYEQYF.